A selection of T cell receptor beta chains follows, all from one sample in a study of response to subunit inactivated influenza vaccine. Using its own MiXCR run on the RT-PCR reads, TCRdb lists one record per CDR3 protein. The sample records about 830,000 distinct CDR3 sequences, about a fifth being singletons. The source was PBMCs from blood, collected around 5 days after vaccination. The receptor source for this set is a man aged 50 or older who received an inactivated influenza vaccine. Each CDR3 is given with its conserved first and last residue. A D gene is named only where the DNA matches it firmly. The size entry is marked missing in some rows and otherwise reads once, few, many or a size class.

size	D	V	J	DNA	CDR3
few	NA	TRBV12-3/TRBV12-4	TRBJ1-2	TGTGCCAGCAGTTTTACATTGAACTATGGCTACACCTTC	CASSFTLNYGYTF
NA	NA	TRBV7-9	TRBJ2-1	TGTGCCAGCAGCCGATTCAGGGAAAATGAGCAGTTCTTC	CASSRFRENEQFF
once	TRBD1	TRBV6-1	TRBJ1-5	TGTGCCAGCAGGAGGGGGCCAGGAGATCAGCCCCAGCATTTT	CASRRGPGDQPQHF
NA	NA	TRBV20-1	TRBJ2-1	TGCAGTGCTAGAGATGCCGCAGGGTACAATGAGCAGTTCTTC	CSARDAAGYNEQFF
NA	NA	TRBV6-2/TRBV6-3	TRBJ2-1	TGTGCCAGCAGACCTATCCGGGACTCCTCCTACAATGAGCAGTTCTTC	CASRPIRDSSYNEQFF
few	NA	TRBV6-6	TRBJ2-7	TGTGCCAGCAGTTACTCGTACTACGAGCAGTACTTC	CASSYSYYEQYF
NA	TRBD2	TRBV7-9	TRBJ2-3	TGTGCCAGCAGCTTAGGGGCTAGTAGCGGGAGCACAGATACGCAGTATTTT	CASSLGASSGSTDTQYF
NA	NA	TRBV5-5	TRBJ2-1	TGTGCCAGCAGCTTGGAAGGCGCTCCCCTCTATTTCTTC	CASSLEGAPLYFF
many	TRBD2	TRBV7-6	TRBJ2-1	TGTGCCAGCAGCTTAGTGGCTAGCGGGTACAATGAGCAGTTCTTC	CASSLVASGYNEQFF
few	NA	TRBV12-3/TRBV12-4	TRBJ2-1	TGTGCCAGCAGTCAATACGGGGAGAGCTCCTACAATGAGCAGTTCTTC	CASSQYGESSYNEQFF
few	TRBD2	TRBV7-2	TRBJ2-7	TGTGCCAGTGGGAGGGTTTCCTACGAGCAGTACTTC	CASGRVSYEQYF
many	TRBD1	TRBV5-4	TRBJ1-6	TGTGCCAGCAGCCATTGGGACAGTCTATCACCCCTCCACTTT	CASSHWDSLSPLHF
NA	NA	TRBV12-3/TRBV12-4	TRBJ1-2	TGTGCCAGCAGTTTAGGGGGGATGAACTATGGCTACACCTTC	CASSLGGMNYGYTF
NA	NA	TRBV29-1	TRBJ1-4	TGCAGCGTTGCAGCGGCAGGGGTTAATGAAAAACTGTTTTTT	CSVAAAGVNEKLFF
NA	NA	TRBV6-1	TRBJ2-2	TGTGCCAGCCACCGGGGGAACGCGAACACCGGGGAGCTGTTTTTT	CASHRGNANTGELFF
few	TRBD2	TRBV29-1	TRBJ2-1	TGCAGCGTCCGCGGGACTAGCGGGGGGGCCTCCTACAATGAGCAGTTCTTC	CSVRGTSGGASYNEQFF
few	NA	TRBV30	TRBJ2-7	TGTGCCTGGAGTGTAACAGGCTACGAGCAGTACTTC	CAWSVTGYEQYF
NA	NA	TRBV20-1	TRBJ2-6	TGCAGTGCCAGCCCCGTCCCTGGGGCCAACGTCCTGACTTTC	CSASPVPGANVLTF
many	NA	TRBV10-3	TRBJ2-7	TGTGCCATCAGTGAGGGGGTTTCAAGCTCCTACGAGCAGTACTTC	CAISEGVSSSYEQYF
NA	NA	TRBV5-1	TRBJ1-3	TGCGCCAGCAGCCCGCAGCCCGACCCATCGTATCGGGACACCATATATTTT	CASSPQPDPSYRDTIYF
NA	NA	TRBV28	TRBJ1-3	TGTGCCAGCAGTTCCCACCAGGGGTCCGGAAACACCATATATTTT	CASSSHQGSGNTIYF
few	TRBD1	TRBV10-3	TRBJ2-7	TGTGCCATCAGGTCAGGGGGCCCCTACGAGCAGTACTTC	CAIRSGGPYEQYF
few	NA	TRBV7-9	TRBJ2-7	TGTGCCAGCAGCTTAGACTACCTCTACGAGCAGTACTTC	CASSLDYLYEQYF
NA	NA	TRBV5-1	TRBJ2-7	TGCGCCAGCAGCTTGGTTGAGTTGCAGTCCTGGGCGTACGAGCAGTACTTC	CASSLVELQSWAYEQYF
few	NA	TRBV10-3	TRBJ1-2	TGTGCCATCAGTCGACTCAACTCGGCGGATGGCTACACCTTC	CAISRLNSADGYTF
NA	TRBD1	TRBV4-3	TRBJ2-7	TGCGCCAGCAGCCAAGTAGCAGGGGGCGGCGAGCAGTACTTC	CASSQVAGGGEQYF
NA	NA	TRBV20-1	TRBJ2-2	TGCAGTGCTAGGGTCCCCGGGGGCGGGGAGCTGTTTTTT	CSARVPGGGELFF
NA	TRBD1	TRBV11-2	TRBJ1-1	TGTGCCAGCAGCTTAGACGCTACAGGGGCTAACACTGAAGCTTTCTTT	CASSLDATGANTEAFF